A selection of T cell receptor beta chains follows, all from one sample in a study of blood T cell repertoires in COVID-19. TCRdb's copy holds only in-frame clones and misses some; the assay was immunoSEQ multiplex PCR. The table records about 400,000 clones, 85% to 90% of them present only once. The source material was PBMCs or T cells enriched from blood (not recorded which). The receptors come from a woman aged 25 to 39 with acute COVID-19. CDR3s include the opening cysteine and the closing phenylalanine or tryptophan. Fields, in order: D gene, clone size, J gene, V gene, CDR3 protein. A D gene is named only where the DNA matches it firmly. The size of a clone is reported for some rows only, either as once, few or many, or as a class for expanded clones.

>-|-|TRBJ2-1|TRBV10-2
CASSDRALGDEQFF
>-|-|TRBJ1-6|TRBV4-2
CASSQESVSYNSPLHF
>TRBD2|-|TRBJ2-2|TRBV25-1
CASETGGPLTGELFF
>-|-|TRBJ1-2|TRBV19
CASSLAGDFYGYTF
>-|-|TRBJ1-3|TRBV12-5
CASGLWSRWISGNTIYF
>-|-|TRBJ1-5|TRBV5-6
CASSFRQASNQPQHF
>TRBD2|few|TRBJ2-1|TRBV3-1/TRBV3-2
CASSPTSGAKYNEQFF
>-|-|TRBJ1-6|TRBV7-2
CASSLIQWNSPLHF
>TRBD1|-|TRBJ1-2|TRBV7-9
CASSLTDRAYGYTF
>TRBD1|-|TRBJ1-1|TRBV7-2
CASSLATGAFTEAFF
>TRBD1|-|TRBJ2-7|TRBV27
CASRLVGQGGYEQYF
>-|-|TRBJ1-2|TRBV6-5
CASSSRRANYGYTF